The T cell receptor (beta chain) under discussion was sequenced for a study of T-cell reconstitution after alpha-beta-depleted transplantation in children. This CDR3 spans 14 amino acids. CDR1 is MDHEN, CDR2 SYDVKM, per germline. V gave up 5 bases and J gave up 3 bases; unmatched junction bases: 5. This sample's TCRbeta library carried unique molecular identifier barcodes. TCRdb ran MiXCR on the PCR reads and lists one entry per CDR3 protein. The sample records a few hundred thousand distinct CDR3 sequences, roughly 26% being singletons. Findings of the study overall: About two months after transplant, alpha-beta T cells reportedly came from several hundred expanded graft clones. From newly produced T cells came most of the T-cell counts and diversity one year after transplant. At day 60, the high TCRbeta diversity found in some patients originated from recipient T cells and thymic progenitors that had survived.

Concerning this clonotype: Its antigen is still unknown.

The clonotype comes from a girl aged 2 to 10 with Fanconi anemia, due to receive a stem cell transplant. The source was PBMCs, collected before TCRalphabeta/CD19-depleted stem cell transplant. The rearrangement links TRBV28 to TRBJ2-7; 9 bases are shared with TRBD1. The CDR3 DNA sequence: TGTGCCAGCAGTGTGACAGGGGGAAGCTACGAGCAGTACTTC. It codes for CASSVTGGSYEQYF.